This T cell receptor beta chain originates from a study of OX40 agonist ivuxolimab in advanced cancers. Study background: At doses from 0.01 to 10 mg/kg, patients were given intravenous ivuxolimab every 2 weeks.

The germline V and J ends were trimmed by 1 base and 3 bases, with 11 bases remaining between them. Germline lookup yields CDR1 SGHNT and CDR2 YYREEE (reference sequence). The CDR3 consists of 14 residues. Sequenced by immunoSEQ multiplex PCR; TCRdb stores in-frame clones only, minus some. The sample consists of approximately 25,000 clones, about 76% of them appearing once. This material consisted of CD4+ or CD8+ T cells sorted from blood, taken in a trial of the OX40 agonist ivuxolimab. This TCR derives from an adult with an advanced solid tumor such as melanoma, head and neck, liver or kidney cancer. The chain combines TRBV5-4 with TRBJ2-7; D perhaps matches TRBD2 (6 bases). The CDR3 loop reads CASSLWDWYYEQYF. The CDR3 nucleotides read TGTGCCAGCAGCTTGTGGGACTGGTACTACGAGCAGTACTTC.